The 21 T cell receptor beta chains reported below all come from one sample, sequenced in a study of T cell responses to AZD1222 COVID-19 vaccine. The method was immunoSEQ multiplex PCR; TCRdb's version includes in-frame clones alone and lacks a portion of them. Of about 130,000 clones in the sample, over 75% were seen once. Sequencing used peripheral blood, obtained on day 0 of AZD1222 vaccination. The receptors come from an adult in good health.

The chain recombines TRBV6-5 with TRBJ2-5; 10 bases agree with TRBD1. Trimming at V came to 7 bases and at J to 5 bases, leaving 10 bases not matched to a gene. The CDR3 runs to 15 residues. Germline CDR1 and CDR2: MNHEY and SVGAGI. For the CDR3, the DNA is TGTGCCAGCAATTTTCGACAGGGGGCATGGGAGACCCAGTACTTC. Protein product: CASNFRQGAWETQYF.

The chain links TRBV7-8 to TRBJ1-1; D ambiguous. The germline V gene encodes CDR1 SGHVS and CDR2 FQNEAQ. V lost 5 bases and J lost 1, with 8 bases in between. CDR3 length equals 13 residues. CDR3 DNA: TGTGCCAGCAGCCGAGACCCGAACACTGAAGCTTTCTTT. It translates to CASSRDPNTEAFF.

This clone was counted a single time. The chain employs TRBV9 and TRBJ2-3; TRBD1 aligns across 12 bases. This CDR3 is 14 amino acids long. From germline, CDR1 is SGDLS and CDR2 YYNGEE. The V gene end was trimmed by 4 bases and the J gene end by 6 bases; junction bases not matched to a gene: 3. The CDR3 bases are TGTGCCAGCAGCCCCGGGACAGGGGGCGATACGCAGTATTTT. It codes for CASSPGTGGDTQYF.

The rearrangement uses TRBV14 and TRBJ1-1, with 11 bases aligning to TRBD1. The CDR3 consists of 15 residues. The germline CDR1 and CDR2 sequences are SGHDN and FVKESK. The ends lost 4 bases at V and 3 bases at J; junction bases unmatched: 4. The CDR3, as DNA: TGTGCCAGCAGCCCGGACAGGGGGCGATACACTGAAGCTTTCTTT. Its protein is CASSPDRGRYTEAFF.

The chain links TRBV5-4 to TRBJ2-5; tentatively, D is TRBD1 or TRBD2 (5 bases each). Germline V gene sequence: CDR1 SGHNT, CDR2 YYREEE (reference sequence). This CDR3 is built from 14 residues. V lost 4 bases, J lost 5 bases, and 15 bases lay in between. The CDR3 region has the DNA TGTGCCAGCAGCCCCACGAGGGGCTTGGAGACCCAGTACTTC. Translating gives CASSPTRGLETQYF. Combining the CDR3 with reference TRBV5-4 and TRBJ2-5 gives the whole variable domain ETGVTQSPTHLIKTRGQQVTLRCSSQSGHNTVSWYQQALGQGPQFIFQYYREEENGRGNFPPRFSGLQFPNYSSELNVNALELDDSALYLCASSPTRGLETQYFGPGTRLLVL.

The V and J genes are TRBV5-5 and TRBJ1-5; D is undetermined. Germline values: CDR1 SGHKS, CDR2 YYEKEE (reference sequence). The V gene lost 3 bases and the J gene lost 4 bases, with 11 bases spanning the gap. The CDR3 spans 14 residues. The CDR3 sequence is CASSWSGGNQPQHF. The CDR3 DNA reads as TGTGCCAGCAGCTGGTCGGGTGGGAATCAGCCCCAGCATTTT.

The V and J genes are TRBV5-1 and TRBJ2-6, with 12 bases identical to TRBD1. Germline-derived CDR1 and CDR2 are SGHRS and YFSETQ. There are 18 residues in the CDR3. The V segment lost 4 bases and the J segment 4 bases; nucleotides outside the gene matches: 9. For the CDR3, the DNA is TGCGCCAGCAGCAATCCGGGACAGGGGGCCGGAGGGGCCAACGTCCTGACTTTC. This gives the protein CASSNPGQGAGGANVLTF.

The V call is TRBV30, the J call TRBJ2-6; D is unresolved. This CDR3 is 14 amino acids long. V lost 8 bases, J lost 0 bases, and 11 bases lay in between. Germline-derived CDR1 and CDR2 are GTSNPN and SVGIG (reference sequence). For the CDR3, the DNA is TGTGCCAGAGAACACAGCTCTGGGGCCAACGTCCTGACTTTC. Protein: CAREHSSGANVLTF.

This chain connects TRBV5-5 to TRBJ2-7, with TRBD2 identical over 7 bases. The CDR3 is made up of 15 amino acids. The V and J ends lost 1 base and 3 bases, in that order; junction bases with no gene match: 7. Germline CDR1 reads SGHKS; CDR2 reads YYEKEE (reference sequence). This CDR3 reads CASSLSLAGVYEQYF. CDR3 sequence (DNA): TGTGCCAGCAGCTTGTCCTTAGCGGGCGTCTACGAGCAGTACTTC.

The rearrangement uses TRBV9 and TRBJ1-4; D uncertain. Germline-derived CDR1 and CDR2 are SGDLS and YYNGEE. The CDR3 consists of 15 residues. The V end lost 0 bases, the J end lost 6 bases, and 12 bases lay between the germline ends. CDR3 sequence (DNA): TGTGCCAGCAGCGTAGAAGGGAAGAGAGATGAAAAACTGTTTTTT. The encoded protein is CASSVEGKRDEKLFF.

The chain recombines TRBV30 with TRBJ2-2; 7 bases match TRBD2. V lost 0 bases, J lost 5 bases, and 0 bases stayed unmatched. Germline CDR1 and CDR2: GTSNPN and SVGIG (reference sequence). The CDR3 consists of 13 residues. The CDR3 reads CAWSVGGTGELFF. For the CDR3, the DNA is TGTGCCTGGAGTGTCGGGGGGACCGGGGAGCTGTTTTTT.

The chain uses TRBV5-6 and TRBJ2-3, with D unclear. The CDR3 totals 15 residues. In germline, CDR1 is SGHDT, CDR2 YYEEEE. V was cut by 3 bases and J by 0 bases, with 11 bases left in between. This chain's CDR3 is CASSSVSTSTDTQYF. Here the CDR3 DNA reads TGTGCCAGCAGCTCGGTTAGCACTAGCACAGATACGCAGTATTTT.

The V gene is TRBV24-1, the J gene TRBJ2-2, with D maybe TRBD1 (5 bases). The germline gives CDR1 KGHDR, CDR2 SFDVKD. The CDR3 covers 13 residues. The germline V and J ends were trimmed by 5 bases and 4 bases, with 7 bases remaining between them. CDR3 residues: CATSGGLTGELFF. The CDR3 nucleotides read TGTGCCACCAGTGGGGGCCTCACCGGGGAGCTGTTTTTT.

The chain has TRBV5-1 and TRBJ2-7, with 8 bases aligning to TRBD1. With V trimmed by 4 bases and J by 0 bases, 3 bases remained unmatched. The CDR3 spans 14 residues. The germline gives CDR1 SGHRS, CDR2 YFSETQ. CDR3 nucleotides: TGCGCCAGCAGCGGGGGACAGGCCTCCTACGAGCAGTACTTC. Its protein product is CASSGGQASYEQYF.

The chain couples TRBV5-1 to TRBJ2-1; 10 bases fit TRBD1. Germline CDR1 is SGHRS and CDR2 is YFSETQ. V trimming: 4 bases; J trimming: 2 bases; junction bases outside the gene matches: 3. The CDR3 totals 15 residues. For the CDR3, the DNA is TGCGCCAGCAGCCGAGGACAGGGGGCCTACAATGAGCAGTTCTTC. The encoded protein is CASSRGQGAYNEQFF. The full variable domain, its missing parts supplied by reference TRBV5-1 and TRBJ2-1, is KAGVTQTPRYLIKTRGQQVTLSCSPISGHRSVSWYQQTPGQGLQFLFEYFSETQRNKGNFPGRFSGRQFSNSRSEMNVSTLELGDSALYLCASSRGQGAYNEQFFGPGTRLTVL.

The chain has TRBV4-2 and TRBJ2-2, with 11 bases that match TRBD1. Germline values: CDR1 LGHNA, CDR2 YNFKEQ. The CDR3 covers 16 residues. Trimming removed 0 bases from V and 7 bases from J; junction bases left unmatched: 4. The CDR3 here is CASSQEGQGDVGELFF. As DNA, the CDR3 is TGTGCCAGCAGCCAAGAGGGACAGGGGGATGTCGGGGAGCTGTTTTTT.

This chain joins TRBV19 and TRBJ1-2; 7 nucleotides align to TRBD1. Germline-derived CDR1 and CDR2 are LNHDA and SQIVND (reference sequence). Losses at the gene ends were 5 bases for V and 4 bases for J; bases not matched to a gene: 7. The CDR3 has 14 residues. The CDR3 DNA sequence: TGTGCCAGTAGTGCCAGGGACAGAATCTATGGCTACACCTTC. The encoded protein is CASSARDRIYGYTF.

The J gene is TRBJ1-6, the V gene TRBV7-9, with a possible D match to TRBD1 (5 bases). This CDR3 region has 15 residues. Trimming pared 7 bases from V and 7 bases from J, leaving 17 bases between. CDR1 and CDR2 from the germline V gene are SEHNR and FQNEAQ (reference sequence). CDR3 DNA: TGTGCCAGCATCTCACAGGCCCCAGGGAATTCACCCCTCCACTTT. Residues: CASISQAPGNSPLHF.

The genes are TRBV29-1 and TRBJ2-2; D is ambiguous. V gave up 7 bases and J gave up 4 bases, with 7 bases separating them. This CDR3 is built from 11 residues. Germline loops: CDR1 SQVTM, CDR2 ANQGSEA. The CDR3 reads CSGRSTGELFF. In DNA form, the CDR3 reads TGCAGCGGAAGAAGCACCGGGGAGCTGTTTTTT.

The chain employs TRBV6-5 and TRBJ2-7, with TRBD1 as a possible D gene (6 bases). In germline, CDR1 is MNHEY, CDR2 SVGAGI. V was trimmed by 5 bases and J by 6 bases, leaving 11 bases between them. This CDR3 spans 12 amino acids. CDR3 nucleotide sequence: TGTGCCAGCAGTCCCAGGGGTTCCGAGCAGTACTTC. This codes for CASSPRGSEQYF.

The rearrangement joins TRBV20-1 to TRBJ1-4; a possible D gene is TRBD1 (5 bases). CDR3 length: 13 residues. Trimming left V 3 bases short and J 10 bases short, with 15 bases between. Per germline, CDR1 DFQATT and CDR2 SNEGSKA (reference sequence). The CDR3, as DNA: TGCAGTGCTAGTAGTCAGGGTAGGGGAAAACTGTTTTTT. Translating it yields CSASSQGRGKLFF.